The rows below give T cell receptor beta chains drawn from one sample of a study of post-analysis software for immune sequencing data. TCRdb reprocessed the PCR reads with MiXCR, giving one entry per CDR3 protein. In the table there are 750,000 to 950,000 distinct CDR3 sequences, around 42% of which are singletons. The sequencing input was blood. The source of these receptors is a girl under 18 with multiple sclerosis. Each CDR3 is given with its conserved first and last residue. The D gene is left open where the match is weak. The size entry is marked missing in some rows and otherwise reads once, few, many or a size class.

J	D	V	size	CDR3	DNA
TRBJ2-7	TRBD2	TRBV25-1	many	CASSESTSGSPYEQYF	TGTGCCAGCAGTGAATCCACTAGCGGGAGCCCTTACGAGCAGTACTTC
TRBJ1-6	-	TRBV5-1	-	CASSLVFRSPLHF	TGCGCCAGCAGCTTGGTGTTTCGTTCACCCCTCCACTTT
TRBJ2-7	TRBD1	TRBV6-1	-	CASTTRGQRSSYEQYF	TGTGCCAGCACCACCCGGGGACAGCGCAGCTCCTACGAGCAGTACTTC
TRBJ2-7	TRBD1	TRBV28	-	CVSSLYGQGSYEQYF	TGTGTCAGCAGTTTATACGGACAGGGGTCCTACGAGCAGTACTTC
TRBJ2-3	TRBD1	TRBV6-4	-	CASSEDRWADTQYF	TGTGCCAGCAGTGAGGACAGGTGGGCAGATACGCAGTATTTT
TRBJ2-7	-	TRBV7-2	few	CASSLARQSYEQYF	TGTGCCAGCAGCTTAGCCCGACAGTCCTACGAGCAGTACTTC
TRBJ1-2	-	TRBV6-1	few	CASSEAGGAGYGYTF	TGTGCCAGCAGTGAAGCGGGGGGCGCGGGCTATGGCTACACCTTC
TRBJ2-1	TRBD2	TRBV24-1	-	CATSDRTSGSGYNEQFF	TGTGCCACCAGTGATCGGACTAGCGGGAGCGGCTACAATGAGCAGTTCTTC
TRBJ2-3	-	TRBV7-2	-	CASSPWPDTQYF	TGTGCCAGCAGCCCCTGGCCAGATACGCAGTATTTT
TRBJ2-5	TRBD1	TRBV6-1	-	CASRRGLDRYTQETQYF	TGTGCCAGCAGGCGCGGCTTGGACAGGTATACCCAGGAGACCCAGTACTTC
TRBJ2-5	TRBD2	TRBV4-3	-	CASSQVAGGPEYF	TGCGCCAGCAGCCAAGTTGCGGGAGGGCCAGAGTACTTC
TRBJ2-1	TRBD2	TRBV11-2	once	CATQKAGGSYNEQFF	TGTGCCACCCAGAAGGCGGGAGGCTCCTACAATGAGCAGTTCTTC
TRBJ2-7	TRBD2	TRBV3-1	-	CASSQERLAGVHEQYF	TGTGCCAGCAGCCAAGAAAGACTAGCGGGAGTCCACGAGCAGTACTTC
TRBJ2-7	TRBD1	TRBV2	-	CASRDRVDEQYF	TGTGCCAGCAGAGACAGGGTTGACGAGCAGTACTTC
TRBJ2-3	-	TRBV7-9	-	CASSLAAGGQGGTDTQYF	TGTGCCAGCAGCTTAGCGGCGGGGGGACAGGGTGGAACAGATACGCAGTATTTT
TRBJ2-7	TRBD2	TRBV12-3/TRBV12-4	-	CASSRTVAGAYEQYF	TGTGCCAGCAGCCGGACAGTAGCGGGGGCCTACGAGCAGTACTTC
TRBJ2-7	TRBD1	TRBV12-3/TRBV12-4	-	CASSYSGGEDEQYF	TGTGCCAGCAGTTACTCAGGGGGCGAGGACGAGCAGTACTTC
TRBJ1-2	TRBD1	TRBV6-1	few	CASQARTGLYGYTF	TGTGCCAGCCAGGCGCGGACAGGGCTCTATGGCTACACCTTC
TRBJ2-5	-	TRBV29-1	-	CSVVWWETQYF	TGCAGCGTTGTATGGTGGGAGACCCAGTACTTC
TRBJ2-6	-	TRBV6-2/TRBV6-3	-	CASSYGSTGPSGANVLTF	TGTGCCAGCAGTTACGGCTCGACAGGTCCCTCTGGGGCCAACGTCCTGACTTTC
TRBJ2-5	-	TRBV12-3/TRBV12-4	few	CASSYPTGEGQETQYF	TGTGCCAGCAGCTACCCGACAGGGGAGGGTCAAGAGACCCAGTACTTC
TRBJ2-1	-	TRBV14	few	CASSQGSRGSYNEQFF	TGTGCCAGCAGCCAAGGAAGTCGCGGCTCCTACAATGAGCAGTTCTTC
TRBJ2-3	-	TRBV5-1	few	CASSLRGGSFRGTDTQYF	TGCGCCAGCAGCTTAAGGGGCGGTTCCTTCCGAGGCACAGATACGCAGTATTTT
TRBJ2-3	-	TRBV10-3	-	CAISDGVTTDTQYF	TGTGCCATCAGTGACGGGGTGACCACAGATACGCAGTATTTT
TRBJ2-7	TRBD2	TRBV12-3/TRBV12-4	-	CASSLSRPGLETYEQYF	TGTGCCAGCAGTTTATCTCGCCCGGGACTAGAAACCTACGAGCAGTACTTC
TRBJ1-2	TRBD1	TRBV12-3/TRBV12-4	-	CASSATGTEYGGYTF	TGTGCCAGCAGTGCGACCGGGACAGAATATGGTGGCTACACCTTC
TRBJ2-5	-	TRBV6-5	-	CASSYGRTSWYQETQYF	TGTGCCAGCAGTTACGGGCGAACATCGTGGTACCAAGAGACCCAGTACTTC
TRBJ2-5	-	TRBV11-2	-	CASSIGSGRGETQYF	TGTGCCAGCAGCATAGGGTCAGGGAGAGGAGAGACCCAGTACTTC
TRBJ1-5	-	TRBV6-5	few	CASSYPPRMNQPQHF	TGTGCCAGCAGTTACCCCCCGCGGATGAATCAGCCCCAGCATTTT